The clone carrying this T cell receptor beta chain was detected many times. Its matching antigen is unknown. The data stem from a study of identical twins. Study-level findings and limits: Beta out-of-frame sequences showed weaker excess twin sharing. Models underestimated how often monozygotic twins shared out-of-frame TCR alpha.

A single record per CDR3 protein comes from TCRdb applying MiXCR to the 5' RACE reads. The data hold 130,000 to 150,000 distinct CDR3 sequences, with roughly 3.5% observed a single time. Donors uniformly comprised healthy Caucasians. Trimming stripped 5 bases from V and 0 bases from J, with 15 bases between. The CDR3 length is 15 residues. CDR1 and CDR2 from the germline V gene are SGHNT and YYREEE (reference sequence). Sequenced material: memory T cells sorted from blood. The sequence was collected from a man aged 18 to 29 in good health. J is TRBJ2-7 and V is TRBV5-4; unclear D gene. CDR3 DNA sequence: TGTGCCAGCAGTCCCCGTGGGCCGAGCTCCTACGAGCAGTACTTC. Translation gives CASSPRGPSSYEQYF.